Listed below are T cell receptor beta chains from one sample, sequenced in a study of T cells in Graves' hyperthyroidism and ophthalmopathy. TCRdb analysed the multiplex PCR reads with MiXCR anew, one entry per CDR3 protein. The sample holds some 600,000 distinct CDR3 sequences, around 14% seen once. The specimen sequenced was blood. The receptors were sampled from a woman in her thirties with Graves' hyperthyroidism that later progressed to Graves' ophthalmopathy. The CDR3 runs from the conserved cysteine through the conserved F or W. D genes are given only for firm matches. A row's size may be missing; if present it is once, few, many or a size class.

TRBJ2-7 | TRBV3-1 | NA | many | CASSDEQGRSDEQYF | TGTGCCAGCAGCGACGAACAGGGTCGGAGTGACGAGCAGTACTTC
TRBJ1-2 | TRBV19 | NA | NA | CASSVLLAADGYTF | TGTGCCAGTAGTGTCCTTTTAGCGGCTGATGGCTACACCTTC
TRBJ2-3 | TRBV7-9 | NA | many | CASSLVGDTQYF | TGTGCCAGCAGTTTAGTCGGAGATACGCAGTATTTT
TRBJ2-7 | TRBV28 | NA | many | CASGLPGDFSYEQYF | TGTGCCAGCGGCTTACCGGGGGATTTCTCCTACGAGCAGTACTTC
TRBJ2-5 | TRBV10-3 | TRBD1 | many | CAISESVGQTKETQYF | TGTGCCATCAGTGAGTCGGTGGGACAGACTAAAGAGACCCAGTACTTC
TRBJ2-3 | TRBV6-2/TRBV6-3 | NA | many | CASSYSSLRQGTDTQYF | TGTGCCAGCAGTTACTCGAGTTTAAGGCAGGGCACAGATACGCAGTATTTT
TRBJ1-2 | TRBV19 | NA | many | CASSSYRADGYTF | TGTGCCAGTAGTTCGTACAGGGCTGATGGCTACACCTTC
TRBJ1-5 | TRBV27 | NA | NA | CASSLRQRNQPQHF | TGTGCCAGCAGTCTCCGACAGAGGAATCAGCCCCAGCATTTT
TRBJ2-7 | TRBV20-1 | NA | many | CSATRGYEQYF | TGCAGTGCTACCCGGGGCTACGAGCAGTACTTC
TRBJ2-3 | TRBV20-1 | NA | many | CSARTPSAPGDTQYF | TGCAGTGCTAGAACGCCTAGCGCACCGGGAGATACGCAGTATTTT
TRBJ1-5 | TRBV4-1 | TRBD1 | NA | CASSQEFLPGQGGQPQHF | TGCGCCAGCAGCCAAGAGTTCTTGCCGGGACAGGGGGGTCAGCCCCAGCATTTT
TRBJ1-2 | TRBV12-3/TRBV12-4 | TRBD1 | many | CASRGRDRGPGGYTF | TGTGCCAGCAGGGGTAGGGACAGGGGTCCTGGGGGCTACACCTTC
TRBJ2-1 | TRBV7-2 | NA | NA | CASSLIGDVSEQFF | TGTGCCAGCAGCTTAATTGGGGATGTGAGTGAGCAGTTCTTC
TRBJ1-1 | TRBV3-1 | TRBD1 | NA | CASSLSDRGNTEAFF | TGTGCCAGCAGCCTATCGGACAGGGGAAACACTGAAGCTTTCTTT
TRBJ2-1 | TRBV10-3 | NA | many | CAISGLDSSYNEQFF | TGTGCCATCAGCGGACTCGATAGCTCCTACAATGAGCAGTTCTTC
TRBJ2-7 | TRBV29-1 | NA | few | CSVVPSGGYSYEQYF | TGCAGCGTTGTTCCCTCCGGCGGATACTCCTACGAGCAGTACTTC
TRBJ2-3 | TRBV30 | TRBD1 | many | CAWTLTGDGGTQYF | TGTGCCTGGACTCTGACAGGGGATGGGGGTACGCAGTATTTT
TRBJ2-1 | TRBV6-1 | NA | many | CASRGGGANEQFF | TGTGCCAGCAGGGGAGGGGGAGCCAATGAGCAGTTCTTC
TRBJ1-1 | TRBV11-2 | NA | many | CASSRLGQPEAFF | TGTGCCAGCAGCCGCTTAGGACAGCCGGAAGCTTTCTTT
TRBJ1-2 | TRBV28 | TRBD1 | many | CASTLDRLGYTF | TGTGCCAGCACTTTGGACAGGCTAGGCTACACCTTC
TRBJ1-6 | TRBV4-2 | NA | NA | CASSLPTGSSSPLHF | TGTGCCAGCAGCCTACCGACAGGAAGTAGTTCACCCCTCCACTTT
TRBJ2-1 | TRBV3-1 | TRBD2 | NA | CPSSQGGAGGVEFF | TGTCCCAGCAGCCAAGGCGGGGCGGGAGGTGTGGAGTTCTTC
TRBJ2-6 | TRBV11-3 | TRBD1 | many | CASSLARDRVFTGANVLTF | TGTGCCAGCAGCTTAGCACGGGACAGGGTTTTCACTGGGGCCAACGTCCTGACTTTC
TRBJ2-7 | TRBV4-1 | NA | NA | CASSPPDTYEQYF | TGCGCCAGCAGCCCCCCGGATACCTACGAGCAGTACTTC
TRBJ2-7 | TRBV27 | NA | few | CASSFEGRYEQYF | TGTGCCAGCAGTTTTGAGGGACGATACGAGCAGTACTTC
TRBJ1-4 | TRBV30 | NA | many | CAWSVLREGLANEKLFF | TGTGCCTGGAGTGTACTTCGGGAGGGTTTGGCTAATGAAAAACTGTTTTTT
TRBJ2-7 | TRBV6-2/TRBV6-3 | NA | many | CASSRTAVYEQYF | TGTGCCAGCAGCCGGACAGCGGTCTACGAGCAGTACTTC
TRBJ2-7 | TRBV6-1 | NA | NA | CASTPTEGQNEQYF | TGTGCCAGCACGCCGACAGAAGGACAGAACGAGCAGTACTTC
TRBJ2-3 | TRBV3-1 | TRBD1 | many | CASSPSSTGGTDTQYF | TGTGCCAGCAGCCCCTCATCCACAGGGGGCACAGATACGCAGTATTTT
TRBJ2-7 | TRBV5-1 | NA | NA | CASSPRGVRVSYEQYF | TGCGCCAGCAGCCCAAGGGGGGTACGGGTCTCCTACGAGCAGTACTTC
TRBJ1-3 | TRBV2 | NA | many | CASSEALWGQLLDSGNTIYF | TGTGCCAGCAGTGAAGCGCTTTGGGGGCAGCTGCTTGACTCTGGAAACACCATATATTTT
TRBJ2-5 | TRBV18 | NA | many | CASSPTKETQYF | TGTGCCAGCAGCCCTACCAAGGAGACCCAGTACTTC
TRBJ2-7 | TRBV19 | TRBD2 | many | CASGLGGSGEQYF | TGTGCCAGCGGACTGGGGGGGTCCGGCGAGCAGTACTTC
TRBJ2-5 | TRBV29-1 | TRBD1 | NA | CSVEDPLQGWGYQETQYF | TGCAGCGTTGAAGACCCTCTACAGGGGTGGGGGTACCAAGAGACCCAGTACTTC
TRBJ1-5 | TRBV12-3/TRBV12-4 | NA | many | CASSLGNNQPQHF | TGTGCCAGCAGTTTAGGCAACAATCAGCCCCAGCATTTT
TRBJ2-4 | TRBV7-2 | NA | many | CASLIAKNIQYF | TGTGCCAGCTTAATAGCCAAAAACATTCAGTACTTC
TRBJ1-5 | TRBV6-1 | NA | NA | CASSHQQGGNQPQHF | TGTGCCAGCAGCCACCAACAGGGCGGCAATCAGCCCCAGCATTTT
TRBJ1-5 | TRBV30 | NA | many | CAWSSDSNQPQHF | TGTGCCTGGAGTAGCGACAGCAATCAGCCCCAGCATTTT
TRBJ2-5 | TRBV10-2 | NA | few | CASRLQFMTYF | TGCGCCAGCCGGTTACAGTTTATGACGTACTTC
TRBJ2-2 | TRBV2 | TRBD2 | many | CASSETSGFQTGELFF | TGTGCCAGCAGCGAGACTAGCGGGTTTCAGACCGGGGAGCTGTTTTTT
TRBJ2-7 | TRBV7-9 | NA | few | CASSLARQSYEQYF | TGTGCCAGCAGCTTAGCGCGCCAGTCCTACGAGCAGTACTTC